The sequence of this T cell receptor (beta chain) was determined in a study of blood T cell repertoires in COVID-19. In the study overall: Italy, Spain and the United States were the sources of the convalescent and acute COVID-19 samples. T cells, B-cell-depleted T cells, or PBMCs supplied cDNA or gDNA.

Authors' data handling: Estimated nucleated cell counts came from reference gene primer amplification. Assay used: immunoSEQ multiplex PCR; TCRdb lists only in-frame clones, some missing. The DNA gave D and trimming, while V, J and clone size come from that table. Found here are about 140,000 clones, roughly 80% of them singletons; the top ten hold roughly 10%. This CDR3 is built from 15 residues. Trimming stripped 6 bases from V and 6 bases from J, with 15 bases between. Germline assignment: CDR1 MNHEY and CDR2 SVGAGI. The TCR was taken from a woman aged 45-65 years with active or convalescent COVID-19. Sequencing used peripheral blood. The chain is built from TRBV6-5 and TRBJ1-6; D possibly corresponds to TRBD1 (6 bases). CDR3 DNA sequence: TGTGCCAGCAGGGGGGGGCAGGGGAGTAATTCACCCCTCCACTTT. Its translation is CASRGGQGSNSPLHF.